This TCR beta chain comes out of a study of metastatic and nonmetastatic thyroid tumors. Study overall: Thyroid patients, malignant and benign, had repertoires compared across blood and tumor or nodule tissue. Study conclusions and caveats: The study reportedly found significantly higher TCR beta diversity in malignant thyroid tumors than benign nodules, in blood and tumor.

Each patient came to thyroid surgery without any prior treatment (of any kind). The CDR3 sequence is 12 residues long. Germline V gene data show CDR1 as GTSNPN and CDR2 as SVGIG (reference sequence). V shed 0 bases and J shed 8 bases, with 10 bases lying between them. On this clone itself: What it binds is unknown.

Original processing methods: CDR3 differences across clinicopathological groups were used to build a distant-metastasis classifier for papillary thyroid cancer. TCRdb reprocessed the PCR reads via MiXCR. Clone size and V and J calls follow TCRdb, not the original study. The table lists 15,000 to 25,000 clones, roughly 25% of them singletons. Sequencing was carried out using blood. The chain links TRBV30 to TRBJ1-2; no clear D. The source is a male donor with papillary thyroid cancer or a benign thyroid nodule (not recorded which). Some clones in this sample may be carry-over from other donors' samples. The CDR3 region has the DNA TGTGCCTGGAGTGTAAGCGGACGCGGCTACACCTTC. Protein product: CAWSVSGRGYTF.